What follows are 21 T cell receptor beta chains derived from one specimen sequenced in a study of cytomegalovirus exposure and HLA in healthy donors. The method was immunoSEQ multiplex PCR; TCRdb's version includes in-frame clones alone and lacks a portion of them. The sample has about 170,000 clones, approximately 87% seen once. Sequencing used PBMCs. The receptors shown here come from a woman aged 25 to 45 in good health and CMV-seronegative.

This clone has a single count. The chain couples TRBV7-8 to TRBJ2-7; TRBD2 matches at 11 bases. Germline assignment: CDR1 SGHVS and CDR2 FQNEAQ. Trimming took 7 bases from V and 9 from J; bases not matched to a gene: 2. The CDR3 spans 11 residues. The chain's CDR3 is CASIGTSGQYF. For the CDR3, the DNA is TGTGCCAGCATCGGGACTAGCGGGCAGTACTTC.

V is TRBV6-5 and J is TRBJ2-1; perhaps TRBD1 as D (5 bases). V lost 4 bases and J 12 bases, leaving 22 bases between the germline ends. Per germline, CDR1 MNHEY and CDR2 SVGAGI. CDR3 length: 15 residues. CDR3 sequence: CASSLSGRAGRGQFF. For the CDR3, the DNA is TGTGCCAGCAGTTTATCGGGTCGGGCAGGGCGCGGGCAGTTCTTC.

This chain uses TRBV9 with TRBJ1-2, with 7 bases fitting TRBD1. The germline V gene encodes CDR1 SGDLS and CDR2 YYNGEE. CDR3 size: 15 residues. With 3 bases clipped from V and 1 base from J, the junction kept 6 bases outside the gene matches. The CDR3 loop reads CASSADRVGNYGYTF. The CDR3 DNA is TGTGCCAGCAGCGCTGACAGGGTGGGTAACTATGGCTACACCTTC.

This rearrangement joins TRBV5-1 to TRBJ1-2, with TRBD1 matching 9 bases. The CDR3 covers 13 residues. V was pared by 1 base and J by 8 bases, with 3 bases of the junction left unmatched. Germline CDR1 SGHRS, CDR2 YFSETQ. CDR3 amino acids: CASSLTGGQGYTF. CDR3 sequence (DNA): TGCGCCAGCAGCTTGACAGGGGGCCAAGGCTACACCTTC.

This chain links TRBV6-1 with TRBJ2-2; maybe TRBD1 (6 bases). In germline, CDR1 is MNHNS, CDR2 SASEGT. The length of the CDR3 is 14 residues. Trimming removed 5 bases from V and 5 bases from J, with 12 bases in between. CDR3 residues: CASSSKGGTGELFF. The DNA of the CDR3 is TGTGCCAGCAGTTCTAAAGGGGGAACCGGGGAGCTGTTTTTT.

Concerning this clone itself: One junction end does not reproduce the germline sequence, and a read error may be involved. The V gene is TRBV9, the J gene TRBJ2-1, with 11 bases fitting TRBD2. Germline V gene data show CDR1 as SGDLS and CDR2 as YYNGEE. The CDR3 consists of 15 residues. CDR3 sequence: CASTVAGGPINEQFF. Here the CDR3 DNA reads TGTGCCAGCACCGTAGCGGGGGGGCCGATTAATGAGCAGTTCTTC.

This rearrangement joins TRBV28 to TRBJ1-1, with TRBD1 as a possible D gene (6 bases). The germline gives CDR1 MDHEN, CDR2 SYDVKM. Trimming shortened V by 6 bases and J by 4 bases, and 18 bases separated the two germline ends. This CDR3 spans 15 amino acids. The CDR3: CASRPLRGGGTEAFF. Written as DNA, the CDR3 is TGTGCCAGCAGACCACTCAGGGGTGGGGGCACTGAAGCTTTCTTT.

This chain uses TRBV9 with TRBJ1-2; a weak D match, TRBD1 (5 bases). The V gene's germline CDR1 is SGDLS and CDR2 YYNGEE. Trimming left V 3 bases short and J 3 bases short, with 18 bases between. This CDR3 has 16 amino acids. CDR3 sequence: CASSANSGAGYYGYTF. The CDR3 region has the DNA TGTGCCAGCAGCGCAAACAGTGGGGCAGGGTACTATGGCTACACCTTC.

This chain links TRBV4-1 with TRBJ1-1; D unresolved. The V and J ends lost 0 bases and 8 bases respectively, with 16 bases between them. There are 15 residues in the CDR3. The V gene's germline CDR1 is MGHRA and CDR2 YSYEKL. The CDR3 sequence: CASSQDGHRSREAFF. CDR3 in DNA: TGCGCCAGCAGCCAAGATGGGCACCGTTCCAGGGAAGCTTTCTTT.

V usage is TRBV5-1 and J usage is TRBJ2-1, with 10 bases matching TRBD1. Trimming removed 4 bases from V and 7 bases from J; junction bases left unmatched: 8. Germline V lookup: CDR1 SGHRS, CDR2 YFSETQ. The CDR3 has 15 residues. In DNA, the CDR3 is TGCGCCAGCAGCACAGGGACAGGGGTCTGGAATGAGCAGTTCTTC. Translation gives CASSTGTGVWNEQFF.

The chain recombines TRBV9 with TRBJ2-3, with TRBD2 identical over 9 bases. The germline CDR1 and CDR2 sequences are SGDLS and YYNGEE. The CDR3 extends over 16 amino acids. V dropped 1 base and J dropped 1; count of bases not matched to a gene: 4. The CDR3: CASSVLASGGTDTQYF. CDR3 bases: TGTGCCAGCAGCGTATTAGCTAGCGGGGGCACAGATACGCAGTATTTT.

The CDR3 loop is CASSAQGSFGGGTTDTQYF. DNA of the CDR3: TGCGCCAGCAGCGCACAGGGGAGCTTTGGCGGGGGGACCACAGATACGCAGTATTTT. The chain recombines TRBV5-1 with TRBJ2-3; the D gene is possibly TRBD2 (8 bases). This CDR3 contains 19 residues. Germline loops: CDR1 SGHRS, CDR2 YFSETQ. V was pared by 4 bases and J by 2 bases, with 26 bases between.

This clone showed up just a few times. J is TRBJ2-1 and V is TRBV6-1; 10 bases align to TRBD2. CDR1 is MNHNS, CDR2 SASEGT, per germline. V dropped 7 bases and J dropped 10; count of bases not matched to a gene: 7. The CDR3 is 13 amino acids. The CDR3 protein is CASKPSGGGEQFF. CDR3 DNA: TGTGCCAGCAAGCCTAGCGGGGGCGGGGAGCAGTTCTTC.

A remark on this clone: The junction does not match germline at one end; this may be a read error. The chain couples TRBV2 to TRBJ1-1; D is perhaps TRBD1 (5 bases). The CDR3 contains 14 residues. CDR1 and CDR2 from the germline V gene are SNHLY and FYNNEI. CDR3 bases: TGTGCCAGCACCCGAGCCGGGACTTCTTCTGAGGCTTTCTTT. It yields the protein CASTRAGTSSEAFF.

This sequence joins TRBV10-3 and TRBJ1-1; TRBD1 agrees at 8 bases. J lost 3 bases, V lost 6 bases, and 3 bases had no gene match. Germline V gene data show CDR1 as ENHRY and CDR2 as SYGVKD. The CDR3 loop spans 13 amino acids. The CDR3 here is CAIRDRVDTEAFF. CDR3 in DNA: TGTGCCATCAGGGACAGGGTAGACACTGAAGCTTTCTTT.

J is TRBJ1-3 and V is TRBV9, with D uncertain. The CDR3 contains 14 residues. Germline CDR1 and CDR2: SGDLS and YYNGEE. Trimming shortened V by 4 bases and J by 4 bases, and 12 bases separated the two germline ends. CDR3 loop: CASSPGIFGNTIYF. The DNA of the CDR3 is TGTGCCAGCAGCCCGGGGATCTTCGGAAACACCATATATTTT. The complete variable domain, with remaining parts taken from reference TRBV9 and TRBJ1-3, reads DSGVTQTPKHLITATGQRVTLRCSPRSGDLSVYWYQQSLDQGLQFLIQYYNGEERAKGNILERFSAQQFPDLHSELNLSSLELGDSALYFCASSPGIFGNTIYFGEGSWLTVV.

The chain carries TRBV6-5 and TRBJ2-5, with D tentatively TRBD1 (5 bases). With 2 bases removed from V and 4 bases from J, the gap between germline ends came to 14 bases. Germline V CDR1 and CDR2: MNHEY, SVGAGI. This CDR3 is 15 amino acids long. CDR3: CASSYLDSDIETQYF. The CDR3 DNA follows: TGTGCCAGCAGTTACCTCGACAGCGACATAGAGACCCAGTACTTC.

The chain uses TRBV4-1 and TRBJ2-3; weak D call: TRBD1 (6 bases). The ends were cut back, 3 bases at V and 3 bases at J, with 28 bases in the middle. In germline, CDR1 is MGHRA, CDR2 YSYEKL. This CDR3 is 20 amino acids long. The CDR3 protein is CASSHRSGPGDKGRTDTQYF. The CDR3 DNA follows: TGCGCCAGCAGCCACCGCTCGGGGCCAGGGGATAAAGGGCGGACAGATACGCAGTATTTT.

V is TRBV7-6 and J is TRBJ2-2; perhaps TRBD2 as D (6 bases). The CDR3 consists of 18 residues. V lost 1 base, J lost 5 bases, and 20 bases lay in between. Germline V gene lookup returns CDR1 SGHVS and CDR2 FNYEAQ. Here the CDR3 reads CASSLGLAGGSGTGELFF. Written as DNA, the CDR3 is TGTGCCAGCAGCTTAGGGCTCGCCGGGGGTTCAGGGACCGGGGAGCTGTTTTTT.

The chain combines TRBV6-5 with TRBJ1-5, with 9 positions matching TRBD1. The CDR3 has 15 residues. V was pared by 4 bases and J by 6 bases, with 7 bases of the junction left unmatched. The V gene's germline CDR1 is MNHEY and CDR2 SVGAGI. This CDR3 reads CASSLKQGAAQPQHF. The CDR3 bases are TGTGCCAGCAGTTTAAAACAGGGGGCTGCTCAGCCCCAGCATTTT.

This clone showed up just once. The J gene is TRBJ2-5, the V gene TRBV2; 8 bases agree with TRBD1. Germline V CDR1 and CDR2: SNHLY, FYNNEI. CDR3 length: 15 residues. V dropped 1 base and J dropped 4; count of bases not matched to a gene: 5. In nucleotides, the CDR3 is TGTGCCAGCAGTGAAGGAGACAGGGGACGAGAGACCCAGTACTTC. The encoded protein is CASSEGDRGRETQYF.